This TCR beta chain was obtained from a study of cytomegalovirus exposure and HLA in healthy donors. Use of 60 Vbeta and 13 Jbeta primers characterized the PCR. Generated by immunoSEQ multiplex PCR, the TCRdb table keeps only in-frame clones and is missing some. The table has some 100,000 clones, approximately 78% seen once. Trimming pared 2 bases from V and 3 bases from J, leaving 16 bases between. The CDR3 is 17 amino acids. Germline V CDR1 and CDR2: LGHNA, YNFKEQ. This clone was picked up a small number of times. This TCR derives from a middle-aged woman in good health and CMV-seropositive. This chain uses TRBV4-2 with TRBJ2-2; D perhaps matches TRBD1 (6 bases). The sample taken for sequencing was PBMCs. CDR3 in amino acids: CASSQHGPGQYTGELFF. The CDR3 nucleotides are TGTGCCAGCAGCCAACACGGACCCGGACAGTACACCGGGGAGCTGTTTTTT.